A selection of T cell receptor beta chains follows, all from one sample in a study of blood T cell repertoires in COVID-19. TCRdb's table, derived via immunoSEQ multiplex PCR, lists solely in-frame clones and lacks some. In the table there are under 150,000 clones, more than 75% of which are singletons. Material for sequencing was peripheral blood. These receptors originate from a woman aged 50 to 60 with acute or convalescent COVID-19. Both conserved end residues are part of each CDR3. D genes are given only for firm matches. Only some rows state a clone size, as once, few, many or a class for expanded clones.

clone size	D gene	V gene	J gene	CDR3 DNA	CDR3 protein
-	-	TRBV28	TRBJ1-1	TGTGCCAGCAGTACGGACAGCCGTATGAACACTGAAGCTTTCTTT	CASSTDSRMNTEAFF
few	-	TRBV7-7	TRBJ2-7	TGTGCCAGCAGCCACCGGACAGAAGGCGAGCAGTACTTC	CASSHRTEGEQYF
-	-	TRBV6-5	TRBJ1-5	TGTGCCAGCAGAGGGGTAGGGCAGCCCCAGCATTTT	CASRGVGQPQHF
-	TRBD1	TRBV3-1/TRBV3-2	TRBJ1-6	TGTGCCAGCAGCCAAGTGACAGGGAGGAATTCACCCCTCCACTTT	CASSQVTGRNSPLHF
-	-	TRBV27	TRBJ1-6	TGTGCCAGCAGTTTTTTAGACTCTAATTCACCCCTCCACTTT	CASSFLDSNSPLHF
-	-	TRBV4-2	TRBJ2-1	TGTGCCAGCAGCCTCACCGAGGGGGGGAAGAATGAGCAGTTCTTC	CASSLTEGGKNEQFF
-	-	TRBV20-1	TRBJ1-2	TGCAGTGCTAGTCGGGGGTTAGATGGCTACACCTTC	CSASRGLDGYTF
-	-	TRBV29-1	TRBJ1-1	TGCAGCGCTGCTAACAGGGACCCCACTGAAGCTTTCTTT	CSAANRDPTEAFF
-	TRBD2	TRBV30	TRBJ2-3	TGTGCCTGGAGTGTAGGCGGGGGAAACACAGATACGCAGTATTTT	CAWSVGGGNTDTQYF
-	-	TRBV19	TRBJ1-5	TGTGCCAGTTCCCCGGGGACAATTAGCAATCAGCCCCAGCATTTT	CASSPGTISNQPQHF
-	-	TRBV6-2/TRBV6-3	TRBJ2-1	TGTGCCAGCAGCCATACCGCTGACAGGTACAATGAGCAGTTCTTC	CASSHTADRYNEQFF
-	-	TRBV19	TRBJ1-3	TGTGCCAGTAGTATCGAGGGAAACACCATATATTTT	CASSIEGNTIYF
few	TRBD2	TRBV9	TRBJ2-3	TGTGCCAGCAGCGTAGTGGCGGGAGGTGGCACAGATACGCAGTATTTT	CASSVVAGGGTDTQYF
-	-	TRBV6-1	TRBJ1-2	TGTGCCAGCAGTGAAGTAACGGGTAACCGTTATGGCTACACCTTC	CASSEVTGNRYGYTF
-	TRBD2	TRBV28	TRBJ2-7	TGTGCCAGCAGAGGCGGGGGGGGAGCCTACGAGCAGTACTTC	CASRGGGGAYEQYF
-	-	TRBV14	TRBJ1-2	TGTGCCAGCAGCCAAGGGTGGGCAGCCTATGGCTACACCTTC	CASSQGWAAYGYTF
-	TRBD1	TRBV7-9	TRBJ1-2	TGTGCCAGCAGCTTAGGGGGACAGGGGATCGGTGGCTACACCTTC	CASSLGGQGIGGYTF
-	TRBD1	TRBV5-1	TRBJ2-5	TGCGCCAGCAGCTTAGACAGGGCACAAGAGACCCAGTACTTC	CASSLDRAQETQYF
-	-	TRBV15	TRBJ1-1	TGTGCCACCCGATTTGGGCGGAACACTGAAGCTTTCTTT	CATRFGRNTEAFF
few	-	TRBV6-5	TRBJ2-2	TGTGCCACCGGGCGGGGTAACACCGGGGAGCTGTTTTTT	CATGRGNTGELFF
few	-	TRBV18	TRBJ1-5	TGTGCCAGCTCACCACCGGCGGATAGCAATCAGCCCCAGCATTTT	CASSPPADSNQPQHF
-	TRBD1	TRBV6-2/TRBV6-3	TRBJ1-5	TGTGCCAGCAGCAGCCCGGGACAGAGTAGCAATCAGCCCCAGCATTTT	CASSSPGQSSNQPQHF